A single TCR beta chain is shown here with its context. V lost 7 bases and J lost 5; bases outside the gene matches: 8. The germline gives CDR1 SNHLY, CDR2 FYNNEI. This CDR3 contains 15 residues. This entry is derived from a study of blood T cell repertoires in COVID-19. Sequenced by immunoSEQ multiplex PCR; TCRdb stores in-frame clones only, minus some. The sample comprises 120,000 or so clones, about 85% of which are singletons, and 25% to 30% rests with the top ten. This chain joins TRBV2 and TRBJ2-2, with 9 positions matching TRBD1. The sequencing input was peripheral blood. The sequence was obtained from a woman aged 80 or over with acute or convalescent COVID-19. The CDR3 is CASMAQGARTGELFF. The CDR3 nucleotides read TGTGCCAGCATGGCACAGGGGGCAAGGACCGGGGAGCTGTTTTTT.